This T cell receptor (beta chain) was identified in a study of beta chain features in type 1 diabetes. Study-wide findings and caveats: Researchers report that Type 1 diabetes patients had moderately but significantly shorter TCRB CDR3s across all four CD4+ subsets.

V gave up 3 bases and J gave up 3 bases; unmatched junction bases: 10. The CDR3 loop spans 17 amino acids. Germline CDR1 is MGHDK and CDR2 is SYGVNS. With respect to this clone: The antigen is undetermined.

The entirety of the isolated RNA underwent reverse transcription, so expressed TCRB transcripts were sequenced. Libraries were prepared by immunoSEQ multiplex PCR; TCRdb keeps only in-frame clonotypes and omits some of them. The data show 600,000 to 750,000 clones, with around 12% seen just once and around 0.12% held by the top ten. The TCR sequence derives from a man aged 25-45 years with type 1 diabetes. V gene TRBV25-1 combines with J gene TRBJ2-7, with 11 bases matching TRBD2. Sequenced material: naive CD4+ T cells from blood. CDR3 residues: CASSEIGTSGLVYEQYF. CDR3 nucleotide sequence: TGTGCCAGCAGTGAGATAGGGACTAGCGGTCTAGTCTACGAGCAGTACTTC.